Listed here is a single T cell receptor beta chain. V lost 2 bases and J lost 6; bases outside the gene matches: 3. The CDR3 length is 15 residues. CDR1 and CDR2 (germline): SGDLS, YYNGEE. This entry belongs to a study of identical twins. Each CDR3 protein is one row after TCRdb ran MiXCR on the 5' RACE reads. The data contain about 240,000 distinct CDR3 sequences, roughly 13% of them seen just once; the ten biggest clones take up 4%. This sample also belongs to another study, concerning yellow fever vaccine responses in identical twins.

What was sequenced was memory (CD45RO+) T cells sorted from blood. V is TRBV9 and J is TRBJ2-1, with 12 bases lining up with TRBD2. This clonotype originated in a woman under 30 in good health. The CDR3 nucleotides are TGTGCCAGCAGCGTGCCTAGCGGGAGGGGCAATGAGCAGTTCTTC. Translated, it gives CASSVPSGRGNEQFF.